These 13 T cell receptor beta chains share one sample of origin, sequenced in a study of liver allograft versus peripheral blood T cells. Looking at the study overall: Peripheral blood of the recipients supplied T cell receptor repertoires that were compared with those in transplanted livers.

TCRdb reprocessed the reads via MiXCR and lists one record per CDR3 protein. The table lists 13,000 or so distinct CDR3 sequences, approximately 17% of them singletons. These receptors were obtained from a human patient who had a liver transplant. The graft donor may account for some of the T cells.

This clonotype was seen more than once but under ten times. V and J are TRBV6-1 and TRBJ2-5, with D unresolved. The CDR3 is 12 residues long. Germline V CDR1 and CDR2: MNHNS, SASEGT. V was trimmed by 2 bases and J by 5 bases, leaving 6 bases between them. The CDR3 loop is CASSEQLETQYF. In DNA form, the CDR3 reads TGTGCCAGCAGTGAACAGTTGGAGACCCAGTACTTC.

By share of the sample, this clonotype is medium-sized. This chain uses TRBV19 with TRBJ1-1; D gene ambiguous. V was trimmed by 4 bases and J by 2 bases, leaving 11 bases between them. Looked up from germline, CDR1 is LNHDA and CDR2 is SQIVND (reference sequence). This CDR3 comprises 14 residues. CDR3 sequence (DNA): TGTGCCAGTAGTACTCGAGGCTACAACACTGAAGCTTTCTTT. Encoded protein: CASSTRGYNTEAFF.

Many counts were recorded for this clonotype. This sequence joins TRBV6-5 and TRBJ2-1; 8 bases are a match to TRBD2. Per germline, CDR1 MNHEY and CDR2 SVGAGI. V gave up 7 bases and J gave up 2 bases; unmatched junction bases: 10. The CDR3 is made up of 16 amino acids. CDR3 loop: CASTHFSGDAYNEQFF. Here the CDR3 DNA reads TGTGCCAGCACTCACTTTAGCGGGGATGCCTACAATGAGCAGTTCTTC.

The chain carries TRBV7-9 and TRBJ2-2; D assignment may be TRBD1 or TRBD2 (6 bases each). The CDR3 has 15 residues. CDR1 SEHNR and CDR2 FQNEAQ come from the germline V gene (reference sequence). Between the trimmed V and J ends, which lost 4 bases and 2 bases, there was a span of 11 bases. CDR3 amino acids: CASSSGGSNTGELFF. CDR3 nucleotide sequence: TGTGCCAGCAGCTCCGGGGGCTCCAACACCGGGGAGCTGTTTTTT.

This clonotype has only a few counts. This chain joins TRBV30 and TRBJ2-5, with D tentatively TRBD2 (6 bases). The CDR3 has 14 amino acids. The germline V and J ends were trimmed by 5 bases and 4 bases, with 17 bases remaining between them. Germline assignment: CDR1 GTSNPN and CDR2 SVGIG (reference sequence). Here the CDR3 DNA reads TGTGCCTGGGGAAGGATGGAGGGACGAGAGACCCAGTACTTC. This sequence encodes CAWGRMEGRETQYF.

The chain joins TRBV12-3 or TRBV12-4 to TRBJ2-7; the D is unclear. Trimming left V 6 bases short and J 6 bases short, with 15 bases between. The CDR3 runs 13 residues. The CDR3: CASRRSDKFEQYF. The DNA for the CDR3 is TGTGCCAGCAGGCGATCAGACAAATTCGAGCAGTACTTC.

The rearrangement links TRBV9 to TRBJ1-1, with 7 bases that match TRBD1. The CDR3 length is 14 residues. CDR1 and CDR2 (germline): SGDLS, YYNGEE. The J segment lost 4 bases and the V segment lost 2 bases, leaving 5 bases of the junction unmatched. CDR3 loop: CASSVDREGTEAFF. CDR3 nucleotide sequence: TGTGCCAGCAGCGTCGACAGGGAGGGCACTGAAGCTTTCTTT.

This clonotype is classed as medium-sized. The chain employs TRBV9 and TRBJ1-2; D is ambiguous. This CDR3 has 15 amino acids. Germline V lookup: CDR1 SGDLS, CDR2 YYNGEE. V shed 0 bases and J shed 3 bases, with 12 bases lying between them. The CDR3 spells CASSVVLSVDYGYTF. DNA for the CDR3: TGTGCCAGCAGCGTAGTCCTGTCAGTCGACTATGGCTACACCTTC.

This clonotype occurred a few times. The chain recombines TRBV28 with TRBJ1-1, with 8 bases fitting TRBD1. The germline V gene encodes CDR1 MDHEN and CDR2 SYDVKM. This CDR3 is 12 amino acids long. The junction had 4 bases not matched to a gene; V was cut back by 6 bases and J by 7 bases. CDR3 loop: CASSRTGFEAFF. In DNA form, the CDR3 reads TGTGCCAGCAGCAGGACAGGGTTTGAAGCTTTCTTT. Together with reference TRBV28 and TRBJ1-1, the CDR3 gives the full variable domain: DVKVTQSSRYLVKRTGEKVFLECVQDMDHENMFWYRQDPGLGLRLIYFSYDVKMKEKGDIPEGYSVSREKKERFSLILESASTNQTSMYLCASSRTGFEAFFGQGTRLTVV.

This clonotype ranks as medium-sized. The chain employs TRBV18 and TRBJ1-2; the D gene is possibly TRBD1 (5 bases). The CDR3 is 14 amino acids. The germline gives CDR1 KGHSH, CDR2 LQKENI. V lost 3 bases to trimming and J lost 0 bases, with 8 bases between them. Here the CDR3 reads CASSPGPTNYGYTF. In DNA, the CDR3 is TGTGCCAGCTCACCGGGACCCACTAACTATGGCTACACCTTC.

The J gene is TRBJ2-7, the V gene TRBV30, with 8 bases fitting TRBD1. This CDR3 spans 14 amino acids. V lost 1 base and J lost 3; bases outside the gene matches: 5. Per the germline V gene, CDR1 is GTSNPN and CDR2 is SVGIG (reference sequence). Here the CDR3 DNA reads TGTGCCTGGAGTGCCGGGACAGGATTCTACGAGCAGTACTTC. As protein: CAWSAGTGFYEQYF.

A few counts support this clonotype. This rearrangement joins TRBV6-6 to TRBJ2-7; 12 bases are shared with TRBD1. CDR1 and CDR2 from the germline V gene are MNHNY and SVGAGI (reference sequence). The CDR3 spans 13 residues. With 8 bases clipped from V and 8 bases from J, the junction kept 7 bases outside the gene matches. The CDR3 region is CASRDRGQSQQYF. The CDR3 DNA sequence: TGTGCCAGCCGGGACAGGGGGCAGAGTCAGCAGTACTTC.

The chain links TRBV6-5 to TRBJ1-5; tentative D call: TRBD1 (6 bases). Trimming removed 7 bases from V and 2 bases from J, with 15 bases in between. Germline V gene lookup returns CDR1 MNHEY and CDR2 SVGAGI. The CDR3 contains 15 residues. The CDR3, as DNA: TGTGCCAGCAAGTTGGCAGGGGCCGGCAATCAGCCCCAGCATTTT. The encoded protein is CASKLAGAGNQPQHF.